The clone carrying this TCR beta chain is medium-sized within its sample. This sample was taken from a study of esophageal squamous cell carcinoma under preoperative chemotherapy. Study-level background: TCR repertoires were profiled from both peripheral blood T cells and tumor-infiltrating lymphocytes.

The time point was: before preoperative PTX-NDP chemotherapy. Paclitaxel-nedaplatin chemotherapy was given to patients ahead of their surgery. This CDR3 has 13 amino acids. V was shortened by 7 bases and J by 4 bases, with 11 bases between the two germline ends. Germline V CDR1 and CDR2: MNHNY, SVGAGI (reference sequence). TCRdb recomputed calls from the PCR reads with MiXCR, one row per CDR3 protein. The sample includes over 9,500 distinct CDR3 sequences, almost 55% of them seen just once. This rearrangement joins TRBV6-6 to TRBJ2-1; D is unclear. This sample was gathered from a patient given preoperative chemotherapy. The origin of this receptor is a human donor with esophageal squamous cell carcinoma. The donor label of this sample is uncertain. CDR3 nucleotides: TGTGCCAGCATCCTAGACATGTACAATGAGCAGTTCTTC. Translation: CASILDMYNEQFF.